One and the same sample provided the 15 T cell receptor beta chains below, sequenced in a study of shared clonotypes between healthy human individuals. Profiling relied on immunoSEQ multiplex PCR, and the TCRdb table lists in-frame clones only, not all of them. The sample lists some 300,000 clones; less than 85% were seen once. Specimen: memory CD4+ T cells sorted from blood. As to subset: CD45RA-negative fraction. These receptors came from a man aged 25 to 40 in good health.

J is TRBJ1-3 and V is TRBV4-1; no reliable D call. Looked up from germline, CDR1 is MGHRA and CDR2 is YSYEKL. The CDR3 runs 17 residues. Trimming took 2 bases from V and 1 from J, leaving 15 bases between them. The CDR3 DNA is TGCGCCAGCAGCCAACCCGGCAGAAGTTTATCTGGAAACACCATATATTTT. The encoded protein is CASSQPGRSLSGNTIYF.

The J gene is TRBJ1-4, the V gene TRBV5-1; TRBD1 might be the D (6 bases). Germline values: CDR1 SGHRS, CDR2 YFSETQ. With 5 bases removed from V and 3 bases from J, the gap between germline ends came to 14 bases. The CDR3 is 15 residues long. CDR3 region: CASRPTGKSNEKLFF. CDR3 nucleotides: TGCGCCAGCAGGCCAACAGGGAAATCTAATGAAAAACTGTTTTTT.

V is TRBV28 and J is TRBJ1-1; TRBD1 might be the D (5 bases). Looked up from germline, CDR1 is MDHEN and CDR2 is SYDVKM. With 10 bases removed from V and 2 bases from J, the gap between germline ends came to 14 bases. The CDR3 extends over 13 amino acids. Here the CDR3 reads CATEGVENTEAFF. The DNA for the CDR3 is TGTGCCACGGAAGGGGTAGAAAACACTGAAGCTTTCTTT.

The chain combines TRBV7-2 with TRBJ2-5, with 8 bases lining up with TRBD1. Judging by the DNA end, TRBJ2-7 fits better; the J call may be wrong. This CDR3 contains 15 residues. CDR1 and CDR2 (germline): SGHTA, FQGNSA. The CDR3 DNA sequence: TGTGCCAGCAGCTCCCAAAGGACAGGGTCCAACGAGCAGTACTTC. Amino acid sequence: CASSSQRTGSNEQYF.

The chain carries TRBV19 and TRBJ2-3, with TRBD2 matching over 9 bases. CDR3 length: 15 residues. Germline CDR1 is LNHDA and CDR2 is SQIVND (reference sequence). Germline trimming cut 5 bases from V and 5 bases from J; bases unmatched to any gene: 8. CDR3 residues: CASSPYGGREDTQYF. CDR3 DNA sequence: TGTGCCAGTAGTCCCTACGGCGGGAGGGAAGATACGCAGTATTTT.

The V gene is TRBV25-1, the J gene TRBJ2-1; 8 bases fit TRBD2. The CDR3 covers 17 residues. The germline CDR1 and CDR2 sequences are MGHDK and SYGVNS. With 1 base clipped from V and 8 bases from J, the junction kept 13 bases outside the gene matches. CDR3 nucleotide sequence: TGTGCCAGCAGTGAATTGAGACTAGCGTCCCTATGGGATGAGCAGTTCTTC. Protein sequence: CASSELRLASLWDEQFF. The variable domain in full, with the rest retrieved from reference TRBV25-1 and TRBJ2-1, is EADIYQTPRYLVIGTGKKITLECSQTMGHDKMYWYQQDPGMELHLIHYSYGVNSTEKGDLSSESTVSRIRTEHFPLTLESARPSHTSQYLCASSELRLASLWDEQFFGPGTRLTVL.

The chain couples TRBV19 to TRBJ1-1; unclear D gene. The CDR3 extends over 14 amino acids. Germline CDR1 and CDR2: LNHDA and SQIVND (reference sequence). V dropped 4 bases and J dropped 7 bases, with 16 bases sitting between them. CDR3 residues: CASSTSNPGFEAFF. The CDR3 DNA is TGTGCCAGTAGTACGTCTAACCCGGGATTTGAAGCTTTCTTT.

V and J are TRBV2 and TRBJ1-2, with D maybe TRBD1 (5 bases). This CDR3 contains 13 residues. Deletions cut 6 bases from V and 5 bases from J, with 13 bases between. The germline V gene encodes CDR1 SNHLY and CDR2 FYNNEI. CDR3 sequence (DNA): TGTGCCAGCAGCCCAACCAGGGAGTATGGCTACACCTTC. Its protein is CASSPTREYGYTF.

The chain has TRBV9 and TRBJ2-2; D is unclear. The germline CDR1 and CDR2 sequences are SGDLS and YYNGEE. The length of the CDR3 is 14 residues. V was shortened by 0 bases and J by 1 base, with 4 bases between the two germline ends. CDR3 nucleotides: TGTGCCAGCAGCGTAGCAGGGAACACCGGGGAGCTGTTTTTT. Its protein is CASSVAGNTGELFF.

This CDR3 is CASSVDRGYEQYF. CDR3 bases: TGTGCCAGCAGTGTAGACAGGGGTTACGAGCAGTACTTC. This chain joins TRBV6-1 and TRBJ2-7; TRBD1 agrees at 8 bases. This CDR3 has 13 residues. Trimming removed 4 bases from V and 4 bases from J; junction bases left unmatched: 3. Germline lookup yields CDR1 MNHNS and CDR2 SASEGT.

This clone was seen a handful of times. The identical CDR3 is also encoded by other nucleotide sequences in the sample. The J gene is TRBJ2-7, the V gene TRBV5-4, with 10 bases identical to TRBD2. V lost 4 bases and J lost 1; bases outside the gene matches: 5. This CDR3 is built from 15 residues. Germline assignment: CDR1 SGHNT and CDR2 YYREEE (reference sequence). The CDR3 sequence is CASSLRTSGSYEQYF. In nucleotides, the CDR3 is TGTGCCAGCAGCCTCCGGACTAGCGGTTCCTACGAGCAGTACTTC.

This chain joins TRBV11-2 and TRBJ2-7; 8 bases align to TRBD1. The CDR3 runs 15 residues. V gave up 3 bases and J gave up 2 bases; unmatched junction bases: 6. The germline gives CDR1 SGHAT, CDR2 FQNNGV. CDR3 residues: CASSFLVQGAYEQYF. The CDR3, as DNA: TGTGCCAGCAGCTTCCTGGTACAGGGGGCCTACGAGCAGTACTTC. Combining the CDR3 with reference TRBV11-2 and TRBJ2-7 gives the whole variable domain EAGVAQSPRYKIIEKRQSVAFWCNPISGHATLYWYQQILGQGPKLLIQFQNNGVVDDSQLPKDRFSAERLKGVDSTLKIQPAKLEDSAVYLCASSFLVQGAYEQYFGPGTRLTVT.

The V call is TRBV10-3, the J call TRBJ2-3; D is uncertain. The CDR3 is made up of 14 amino acids. Per the germline V gene, CDR1 is ENHRY and CDR2 is SYGVKD. V was pared by 10 bases and J by 1 base, with 15 bases between. The CDR3 region has the DNA TGTGCCACGGGCCCGGGCCTGGGCACAGATACGCAGTATTTT. As protein: CATGPGLGTDTQYF.

The chain links TRBV4-3 to TRBJ1-2; D ambiguous. The CDR3 consists of 14 residues. Trimming removed 0 bases at V and 4 bases at J, with 9 bases between. The germline gives CDR1 LGHNA, CDR2 YSLEER. Here the CDR3 DNA reads TGCGCCAGCAGCCAAGAAGGCACGGGCTATGGCTACACCTTC. Amino acid sequence: CASSQEGTGYGYTF.

V is TRBV5-1 and J is TRBJ1-1, with 9 bases aligning to TRBD1. V was clipped by 5 bases and J by 11 bases; unmatched bases: 10. This CDR3 spans 13 amino acids. Germline lookup yields CDR1 SGHRS and CDR2 YFSETQ. DNA for the CDR3: TGCGCCAGCAGAGTTCAGGACAGGGGTTGGGCTTTCTTT. Its translation: CASRVQDRGWAFF. The entire variable domain, with the rest obtained from reference TRBV5-1 and TRBJ1-1, is as follows: KAGVTQTPRYLIKTRGQQVTLSCSPISGHRSVSWYQQTPGQGLQFLFEYFSETQRNKGNFPGRFSGRQFSNSRSEMNVSTLELGDSALYLCASRVQDRGWAFFGQGTRLTVV.